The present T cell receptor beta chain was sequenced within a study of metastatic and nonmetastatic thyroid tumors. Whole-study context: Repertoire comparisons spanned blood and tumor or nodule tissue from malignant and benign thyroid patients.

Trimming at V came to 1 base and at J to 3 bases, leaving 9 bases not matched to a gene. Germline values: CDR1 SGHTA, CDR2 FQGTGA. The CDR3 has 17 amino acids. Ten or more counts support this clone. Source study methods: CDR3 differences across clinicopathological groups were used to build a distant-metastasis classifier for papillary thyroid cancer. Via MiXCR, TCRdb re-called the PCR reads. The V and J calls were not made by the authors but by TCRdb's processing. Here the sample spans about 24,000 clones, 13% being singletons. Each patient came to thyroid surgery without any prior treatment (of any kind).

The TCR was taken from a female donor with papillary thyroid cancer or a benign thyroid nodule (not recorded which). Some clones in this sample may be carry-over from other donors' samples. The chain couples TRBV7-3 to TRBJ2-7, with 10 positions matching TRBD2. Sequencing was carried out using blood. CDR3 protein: CASSLKGPSGGYYEQYF. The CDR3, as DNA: TGTGCCAGCAGCTTAAAGGGGCCTAGCGGGGGTTACTACGAGCAGTACTTC.